This T cell receptor (beta chain) was observed in a study (dated by TCRdb to about 2022). PBMCs were isolated from peripheral blood, and TCR beta sequencing was performed on genomic DNA from unsorted PBMCs. Sequences LGHNA (CDR1) and YSLEER (CDR2) are obtained from the germline V gene. Trimmed from V: 4 bases; trimmed from J: 6 bases; junction bases lacking a gene match: 5. Its CDR3 holds 14 amino acids, cysteine through phenylalanine. Only CDR3 DNA is held: 42 bases, read in frame from base 1. About this clone: Its target antigen remains unknown. No clone much larger than this one lies a single base away; base qualities are absent.

TCR beta chain repertoires were profiled by survey-level sequencing on the immunoSEQ platform. On the study's bioinformatics: Repertoire diversity was measured with the inverse Simpson index, and CDR3 amino acid length spectratypes and V-J pairing frequencies were compared. Clonotypes specific to SARS-CoV-2, CMV, influenza A and EBV were annotated by matching TCR beta CDR3 sequences against VDJdb. TCRdb provides this immuneACCESS table in a form limited to in-frame rearrangements. Some clones are lacking; in checked studies, under half of them reflect an unresolved V gene, and why the rest are absent is not known. V, J and clone size are those of that table, while D and trimming were read from the DNA. This sample lists nearly 70,000 clones; just over 90% were detected once. Together, the top ten hold around 4.5% of the sample. General conclusions and limits of the study: According to the authors, more investigation is needed, including longitudinal sampling and evaluation of a control group.

Recombination connected TRBV4-3 to TRBJ1-2; 10 bases in between match TRBD1. Sequenced input: PBMCs. The TCR comes from a man aged 35-49 years with rheumatoid arthritis. The sequenced DNA is TGCGCCAGCAGCCTCGGGACAGGGGTCGATGGCTACACCTTC. Protein translation: CASSLGTGVDGYTF.